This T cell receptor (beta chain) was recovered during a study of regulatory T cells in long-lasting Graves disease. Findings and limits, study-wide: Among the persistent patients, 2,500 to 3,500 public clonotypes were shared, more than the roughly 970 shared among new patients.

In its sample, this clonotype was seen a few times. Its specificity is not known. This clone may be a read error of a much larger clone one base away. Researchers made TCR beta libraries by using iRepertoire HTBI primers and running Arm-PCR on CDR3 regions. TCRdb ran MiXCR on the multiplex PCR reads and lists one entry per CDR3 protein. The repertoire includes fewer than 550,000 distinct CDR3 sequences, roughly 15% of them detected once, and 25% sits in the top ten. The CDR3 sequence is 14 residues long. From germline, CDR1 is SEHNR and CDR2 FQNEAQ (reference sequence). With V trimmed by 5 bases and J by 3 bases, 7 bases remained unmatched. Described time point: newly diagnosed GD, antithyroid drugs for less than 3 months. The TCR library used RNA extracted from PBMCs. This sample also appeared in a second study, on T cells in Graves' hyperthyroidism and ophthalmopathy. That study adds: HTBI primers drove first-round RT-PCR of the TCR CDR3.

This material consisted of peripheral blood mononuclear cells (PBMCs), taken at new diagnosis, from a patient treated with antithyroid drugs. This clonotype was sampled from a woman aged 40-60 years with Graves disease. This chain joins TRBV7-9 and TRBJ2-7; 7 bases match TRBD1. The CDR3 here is CASSHTGTDYEQYF. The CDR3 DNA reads TGTGCCAGCAGCCATACCGGGACAGACTACGAGCAGTACTTC.